This TCR beta chain comes out of a study of lymphopenia after photon versus proton radiotherapy. Overall study results and limits: Oligoclonal CD8+ Temra expansion after nadir drove photon patients' diversity drop.

Libraries were prepared by immunoSEQ multiplex PCR; TCRdb keeps only in-frame clonotypes and omits some of them. Of approximately 21,000 clones detected, 85% appear once; the ten largest clones hold around 20%. This clone appeared a single time. Its antigen is not known. Other DNA sequences in the sample encode the same CDR3. Germline-derived CDR1 and CDR2 are SGHDT and YYEEEE. Deletions cut 2 bases from V and 5 bases from J, with 14 bases between. The CDR3 has 15 residues. The material was peripheral blood, obtained from a patient treated with photon-based radiotherapy. The TCR was taken from a man in his 60s with pancreatic cancer. The chain links TRBV5-6 to TRBJ1-5, with no clear D. CDR3 coding DNA: TGTGCCAGCAGCTTTTTTGGCCGACCCTATCAGCCCCAGCATTTT. Protein sequence: CASSFFGRPYQPQHF.